The T cell receptor beta chain described here comes from a study of blood T cell repertoires in COVID-19. Across the study: The United States, Italy and Spain supplied acute and convalescent COVID-19 samples.

Trimming took 7 bases from V and 0 from J; bases not matched to a gene: 4. Germline V lookup: CDR1 MNHEY, CDR2 SVGAGI. The CDR3 covers 14 residues. Assay used: immunoSEQ multiplex PCR; TCRdb lists only in-frame clones, some missing. The table lists tens of thousands of clones, 80% to 90% of them singletons. This sequence originates from a woman over 75 with COVID-19, enrolled during active disease. Sequencing was done on a sample of peripheral blood. The chain has TRBV6-5 and TRBJ2-7; 9 bases match TRBD1. CDR3 sequence reads: CASNRDRASYEQYF. The CDR3 DNA is TGTGCCAGCAACCGGGACAGGGCCTCCTACGAGCAGTACTTC.